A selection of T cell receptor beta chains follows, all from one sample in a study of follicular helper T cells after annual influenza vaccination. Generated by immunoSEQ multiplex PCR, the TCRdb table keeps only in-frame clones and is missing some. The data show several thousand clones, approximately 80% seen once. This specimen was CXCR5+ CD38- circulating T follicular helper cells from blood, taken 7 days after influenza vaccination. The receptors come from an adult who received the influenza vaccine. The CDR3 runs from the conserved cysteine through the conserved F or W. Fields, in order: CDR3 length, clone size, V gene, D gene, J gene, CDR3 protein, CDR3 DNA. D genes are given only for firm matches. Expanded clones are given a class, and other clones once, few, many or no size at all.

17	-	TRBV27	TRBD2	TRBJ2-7	CASSLGTGMTSGAMQYF	TGTGCCAGCAGTTTAGGGACAGGGATGACTAGCGGGGCCATGCAGTACTTC
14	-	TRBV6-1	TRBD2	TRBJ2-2	CATLQGRGTGELFF	TGTGCCACCCTACAAGGGAGGGGCACCGGGGAGCTGTTTTTT
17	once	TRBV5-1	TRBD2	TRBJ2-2	CASSLGLAGTGTGELFF	TGCGCCAGCAGCTTGGGACTAGCGGGAACGGGGACCGGGGAGCTGTTTTTT
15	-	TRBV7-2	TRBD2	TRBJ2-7	CASSLVSQREYEQYF	TGTGCCAGCAGCTTAGTTAGCCAGCGGGAGTACGAGCAGTACTTC
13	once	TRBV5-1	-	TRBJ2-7	CASSFEGSYEQYF	TGCGCCAGCAGCTTTGAGGGTTCCTACGAGCAGTACTTC
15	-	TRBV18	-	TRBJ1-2	CASSPGHATNYGYTF	TGTGCCAGCTCACCGGGACACGCCACTAACTATGGCTACACCTTC
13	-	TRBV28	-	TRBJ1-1	CASSSYRRTEAFF	TGTGCCAGCAGCAGTTACAGGAGAACTGAAGCTTTCTTT
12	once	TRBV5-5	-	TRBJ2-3	CASSLDTYTQYF	TGTGCCAGCAGCTTGGACACCTATACGCAGTATTTT
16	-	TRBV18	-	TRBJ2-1	CASSPVAPSSYNEQFF	TGTGCCAGCTCACCGGTAGCCCCGAGCTCCTACAATGAGCAGTTCTTC
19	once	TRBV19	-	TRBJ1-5	CASSIEGAAQGTGNQPQHF	TGTGCCAGTAGTATAGAGGGGGCCGCCCAGGGGACCGGCAATCAGCCCCAGCATTTT
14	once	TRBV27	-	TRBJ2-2	CASSLFDSTGELFF	TGTGCCAGCAGTTTATTTGATAGCACCGGGGAGCTGTTTTTT
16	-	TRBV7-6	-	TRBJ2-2	CASSLRPTTNTGELFF	TGTGCCAGCAGCTTAAGACCGACTACGAACACCGGGGAGCTGTTTTTT
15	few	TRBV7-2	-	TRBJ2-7	CASSLTGNGFYEQYF	TGTGCCAGCAGCTTAACAGGTAACGGATTCTACGAGCAGTACTTC
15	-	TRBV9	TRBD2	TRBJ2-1	CASSVEREGLGEQFF	TGTGCCAGCAGCGTAGAGCGGGAGGGGTTGGGTGAGCAGTTCTTC
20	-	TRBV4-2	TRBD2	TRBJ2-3	CASSQEKASGRALVTDTQYF	TGTGCCAGCAGCCAAGAAAAGGCTAGCGGGAGGGCCCTCGTCACAGATACGCAGTATTTT
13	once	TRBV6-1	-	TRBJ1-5	CASVRGASQPQHF	TGTGCCAGCGTAAGAGGGGCTAGTCAGCCCCAGCATTTT
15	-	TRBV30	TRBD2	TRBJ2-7	CAWSASGLAGDEQYF	TGTGCCTGGTCTGCCTCGGGACTAGCGGGAGACGAGCAGTACTTC
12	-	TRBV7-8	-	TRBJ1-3	CASSLTARTIYF	TGTGCCAGCAGCCTAACGGCCCGAACCATATATTTT
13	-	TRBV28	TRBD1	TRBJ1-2	CASSSQGALGYTF	TGTGCCAGCAGTTCCCAGGGGGCGCTTGGCTACACCTTC
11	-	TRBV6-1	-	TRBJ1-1	CASIGYTEAFF	TGTGCCAGCATTGGGTACACTGAAGCTTTCTTT
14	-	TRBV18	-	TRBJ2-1	CASSPSSGLNEQFF	TGTGCCAGCTCACCATCAAGTGGACTCAATGAGCAGTTCTTC
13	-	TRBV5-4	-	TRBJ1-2	CASSLDRIYGYTF	TGTGCCAGCAGCTTGGACAGGATCTACGGCTACACCTTC
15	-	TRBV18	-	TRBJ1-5	CASSPGTGIGQPQHF	TGTGCCAGCTCACCAGGCACAGGAATTGGTCAGCCCCAGCATTTT
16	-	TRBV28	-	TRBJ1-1	CASSFSSRGANTEAFF	TGTGCCAGCAGTTTTTCCTCGCGGGGGGCCAACACTGAAGCTTTCTTT
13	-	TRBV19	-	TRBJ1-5	CASTRRGSQPQHF	TGTGCCAGTACCCGGAGGGGGTCTCAGCCCCAGCATTTT
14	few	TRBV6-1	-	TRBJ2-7	CASTLGPGSYEQYF	TGTGCCAGCACTTTGGGGCCGGGCTCCTACGAGCAGTACTTC
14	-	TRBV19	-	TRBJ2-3	CASTPNPATDTQYF	TGTGCCAGTACCCCCAACCCAGCGACAGATACGCAGTATTTT
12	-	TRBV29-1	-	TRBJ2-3	CSVEVRTDTQYF	TGCAGCGTTGAAGTCCGGACAGATACGCAGTATTTT
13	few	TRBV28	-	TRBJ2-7	CASSPYGRYEQYF	TGTGCCAGCAGTCCCTACGGGCGGTACGAGCAGTACTTC
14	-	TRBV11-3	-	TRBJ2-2	CASSLYGDTGELFF	TGTGCCAGCAGCTTATATGGCGACACCGGGGAGCTGTTTTTT
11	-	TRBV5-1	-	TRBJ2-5	CASREEETQYF	TGCGCCAGCAGAGAGGAGGAGACCCAGTACTTC
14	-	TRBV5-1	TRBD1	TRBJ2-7	CASSPGTGGYEQYF	TGCGCCAGCAGCCCCGGGACAGGGGGATACGAGCAGTACTTC
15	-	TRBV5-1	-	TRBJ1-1	CASSLGTPRGTEAFF	TGCGCCAGCAGCTTGGGGACACCGAGGGGGACTGAAGCTTTCTTT
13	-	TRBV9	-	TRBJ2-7	CASSVGPNYEQYF	TGTGCCAGCAGCGTAGGGCCTAACTACGAGCAGTACTTC
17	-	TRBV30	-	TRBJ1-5	CAWSTSGAGYSNQPQHF	TGTGCCTGGAGTACGTCGGGGGCTGGGTATAGCAATCAGCCCCAGCATTTT
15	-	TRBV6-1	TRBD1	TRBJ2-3	CASRMDRANTDTQYF	TGTGCCAGCAGGATGGACAGGGCCAACACAGATACGCAGTATTTT
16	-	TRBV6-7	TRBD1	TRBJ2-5	CASRRNTGQGGGTQYF	TGTGCCAGCAGACGTAATACGGGACAGGGAGGGGGGACCCAGTACTTC
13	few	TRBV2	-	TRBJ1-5	CASSDPASFLQHF	TGTGCCAGCAGTGACCCCGCATCATTTCTCCAGCATTTT
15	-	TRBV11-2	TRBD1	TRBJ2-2	CALGGVDRATGELFF	TGTGCCCTAGGAGGAGTCGACAGGGCCACCGGGGAGCTGTTTTTT
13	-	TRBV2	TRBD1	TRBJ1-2	CAQGGQGNYGYTF	TGTGCCCAGGGGGGGCAGGGAAACTATGGCTACACCTTC
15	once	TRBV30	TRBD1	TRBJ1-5	CAWSVGTGVNQPQHF	TGTGCCTGGAGTGTAGGGACAGGGGTCAATCAGCCCCAGCATTTT
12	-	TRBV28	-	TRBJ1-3	CASTSGRNTIYF	TGTGCCAGCACCAGCGGGAGAAACACCATATATTTT
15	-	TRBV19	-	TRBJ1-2	CASTPRRGTNYGYTF	TGTGCCAGTACCCCCCGCAGGGGAACTAACTATGGCTACACCTTC
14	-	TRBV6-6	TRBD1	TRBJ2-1	CASSYRTGGNEQFF	TGTGCCAGCAGTTACCGGACAGGGGGCAATGAGCAGTTCTTC
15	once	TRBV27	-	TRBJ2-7	CASSLSGTEPYEQYF	TGTGCCAGCAGTTTATCCGGGACGGAGCCCTACGAGCAGTACTTC
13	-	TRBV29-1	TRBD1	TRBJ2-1	CSATSDRDNGQFF	TGCAGCGCCACGTCGGACAGGGACAATGGGCAGTTCTTC
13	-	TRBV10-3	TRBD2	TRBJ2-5	CATLAGGQETQYF	TGTGCCACATTAGCGGGGGGCCAAGAGACCCAGTACTTC
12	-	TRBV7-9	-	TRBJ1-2	CASSPGLYGYTF	TGTGCCAGCAGCCCCGGTTTATATGGCTACACCTTC
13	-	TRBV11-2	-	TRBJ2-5	CASSQNAGETQYF	TGTGCCAGCAGCCAAAACGCTGGAGAGACCCAGTACTTC
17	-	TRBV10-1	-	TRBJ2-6	CASSYVIAQSRANVLTF	TGCGCCAGCAGTTATGTGATCGCACAAAGTCGGGCCAACGTCCTGACTTTC
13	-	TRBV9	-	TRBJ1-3	CASRSGAGNTIYF	TGTGCCAGCAGATCAGGGGCCGGAAACACCATATATTTT
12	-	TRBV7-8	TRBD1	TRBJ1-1	CASSRDREVAFF	TGTGCCAGCAGCCGGGACAGGGAGGTAGCTTTCTTT
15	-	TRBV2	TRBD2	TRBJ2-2	CASSRREWDTGELFF	TGTGCCAGCAGTAGGCGGGAGTGGGACACCGGGGAGCTGTTTTTT
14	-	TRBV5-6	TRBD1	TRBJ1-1	CASSASAGGTEAFF	TGTGCCAGCAGTGCATCCGCAGGGGGCACTGAAGCTTTCTTT
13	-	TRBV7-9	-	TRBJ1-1	CASSNAIHTEAFF	TGTGCCAGCAGCAATGCGATTCACACTGAAGCTTTCTTT